This T cell receptor beta chain was obtained from a study of vaccination and CD4 T cells after COVID-19. Study background: The BNT162b2 or mRNA-1273 vaccine was given to participants in two doses.

The Oncomine TCR Beta short-read assay was what sequenced the DNA obtained from cultured CD4+ T cells. TCRdb reanalysed the PCR reads using MiXCR and keeps one entry per CDR3 protein. The sample holds over 3,500 distinct CDR3 sequences, about 19% seen once. This clonotype was picked up a small number of times. What it binds is not known. The V gene's germline CDR1 is MNHEY and CDR2 SVGEGT. With V trimmed by 6 bases and J by 0 bases, 5 bases remained unmatched. The length of the CDR3 is 16 residues. The sample's treatment: roughly 11-day PBMC culture with coronavirus spike peptide pools or control peptides (ViraFEST assay).

Sequencing was carried out using CD4+ T cells from blood, cultured in vitro. The TCR was taken from a human donor who had recovered from COVID-19. The gene calls are TRBV6-2 or TRBV6-3 and TRBJ2-2; 9 bases are shared with TRBD1. The CDR3, as DNA: TGTGCCAGCAGAAAGACAGGGGGAGCGAACACCGGGGAGCTGTTTTTT. It specifies CASRKTGGANTGELFF.